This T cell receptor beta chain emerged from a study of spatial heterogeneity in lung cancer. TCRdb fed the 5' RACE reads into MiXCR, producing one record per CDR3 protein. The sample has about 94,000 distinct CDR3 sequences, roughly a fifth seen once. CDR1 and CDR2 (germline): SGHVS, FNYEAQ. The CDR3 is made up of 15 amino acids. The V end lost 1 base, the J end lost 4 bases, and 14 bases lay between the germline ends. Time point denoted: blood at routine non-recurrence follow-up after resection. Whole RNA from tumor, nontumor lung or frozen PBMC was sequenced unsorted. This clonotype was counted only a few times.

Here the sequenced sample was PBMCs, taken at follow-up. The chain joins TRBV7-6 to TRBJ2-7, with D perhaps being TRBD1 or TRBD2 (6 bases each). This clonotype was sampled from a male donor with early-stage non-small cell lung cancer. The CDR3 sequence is CASSLEGGPSYEQYF. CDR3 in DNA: TGTGCCAGCAGCTTAGAGGGGGGTCCGTCGTACGAGCAGTACTTC.